The 10 T cell receptor beta chains presented below share a single source sample, sequenced in a study of blood T cell repertoires in COVID-19. Data came from immunoSEQ multiplex PCR; TCRdb stores just in-frame clones and leaves some out. The table lists around 84,000 clones, 60% to 75% of them singletons. Sequencing was done on a sample of peripheral blood. The receptors here all came from a man in his fifties with active or convalescent COVID-19.

V is TRBV3-1 (or the pseudogene TRBV3-2) and J is TRBJ2-3; no clear D gene. Germline V CDR1 and CDR2: LGHDT, YNNKEL (reference sequence). The CDR3 runs to 15 residues. V was cut by 3 bases and J by 6 bases, with 16 bases left in between. The CDR3 reads CASSHGFSVLDTQYF. Written as DNA, the CDR3 is TGTGCCAGCAGCCACGGTTTCTCGGTCCTCGATACGCAGTATTTT.

The chain couples TRBV19 to TRBJ2-5, with TRBD1 as a possible D gene (6 bases). The V end was cut by 6 bases, the J end by 4 bases, with 9 bases between. The CDR3 has 12 residues. From germline, CDR1 is LNHDA and CDR2 SQIVND (reference sequence). The CDR3 bases are TGTGCCAGTAGGGGACAAACAGAGACCCAGTACTTC. It yields the protein CASRGQTETQYF.

This clone was seen a single time. The chain links TRBV20-1 to TRBJ2-1, with D unresolved. Germline V lookup: CDR1 DFQATT, CDR2 SNEGSKA (reference sequence). The CDR3 contains 12 residues. V lost 3 bases and J 8 bases, leaving 11 bases between the germline ends. CDR3 loop: CSASLAYDEQFF. The CDR3 bases are TGCAGTGCTAGTTTAGCTTACGATGAGCAGTTCTTC.

V is TRBV29-1 and J is TRBJ2-5; no reliable D call. The V end lost 3 bases, the J end lost 2 bases, and 10 bases lay between the germline ends. Germline V gene lookup returns CDR1 SQVTM and CDR2 ANQGSEA. This CDR3 is 13 amino acids long. The CDR3, as DNA: TGCAGCGTTGATCTGGCATCACAAGAGACCCAGTACTTC. Translation gives CSVDLASQETQYF. The full variable domain, with the rest looked up from reference TRBV29-1 and TRBJ2-5, is SAVISQKPSRDICQRGTSLTIQCQVDSQVTMMFWYRQQPGQSLTLIATANQGSEATYESGFVIDKFPISRPNLTFSTLTVSNMSPEDSSIYLCSVDLASQETQYFGPGTRLLVL.

The chain employs TRBV7-2 and TRBJ1-5; D uncertain. Germline V gene lookup returns CDR1 SGHTA and CDR2 FQGNSA. V was pared by 5 bases and J by 2 bases, with 7 bases between. The CDR3 contains 13 residues. CDR3 sequence (DNA): TGTGCCAGCAGCCGCGTGGGCAATCAGCCCCAGCATTTT. Encoded protein: CASSRVGNQPQHF.

The chain joins TRBV24-1 to TRBJ2-1; 12 bases agree with TRBD2. V dropped 3 bases and J dropped 7; count of bases not matched to a gene: 12. This CDR3 is 18 amino acids long. The germline CDR1 and CDR2 sequences are KGHDR and SFDVKD. The CDR3 DNA sequence: TGTGCCACCAGTGATAAAAGACTAGCGGGGGCCGTTGTTAATGAGCAGTTCTTC. Translation: CATSDKRLAGAVVNEQFF.

This clone was picked up many times. The chain joins TRBV19 to TRBJ2-3; maybe TRBD1 (6 bases). The germline CDR1 and CDR2 sequences are LNHDA and SQIVND (reference sequence). Trimming pared 5 bases from V and 4 bases from J, leaving 16 bases between. This CDR3 comprises 15 residues. In DNA, the CDR3 is TGTGCCAGTAGTCTAAACAACAGGGTACCAGATACGCAGTATTTT. Translation: CASSLNNRVPDTQYF. Supplemented by reference TRBV19 and TRBJ2-3, the full variable domain reads DGGITQSPKYLFRKEGQNVTLSCEQNLNHDAMYWYRQDPGQGLRLIYYSQIVNDFQKGDIAEGYSVSREKKESFPLTVTSAQKNPTAFYLCASSLNNRVPDTQYFGPGTRLTVL.

J is TRBJ2-5 and V is TRBV5-1, with D uncertain. Germline lookup yields CDR1 SGHRS and CDR2 YFSETQ. Trimming took 4 bases from V and 5 from J, leaving 12 bases between them. This CDR3 contains 13 residues. The CDR3 region is CASSQGTRETQYF. Here the CDR3 DNA reads TGCGCCAGCAGCCAAGGAACGCGGGAGACCCAGTACTTC.

The rearrangement uses TRBV11-2 and TRBJ2-7; 8 nucleotides align to TRBD2. CDR3 length equals 15 residues. Germline V gives CDR1 SGHAT, CDR2 FQNNGV. V lost 3 bases to trimming and J lost 2 bases; unmatched junction nucleotides: 6. The CDR3 here is CASSFKRGPTYEQYF. The CDR3 coding sequence is TGTGCCAGCAGCTTTAAGCGGGGGCCGACCTACGAGCAGTACTTC.

The chain couples TRBV7-2 to TRBJ2-3, with D maybe TRBD2 (6 bases). Trimming removed 3 bases from V and 2 bases from J, with 9 bases in between. This CDR3 has 14 amino acids. Germline assignment: CDR1 SGHTA and CDR2 FQGNSA. In DNA form, the CDR3 reads TGTGCCAGCAGCTTGGGACTTTACACAGATACGCAGTATTTT. This encodes CASSLGLYTDTQYF.